The source of this T cell receptor (beta chain) is a study of blood T cell repertoires in COVID-19 (dated by TCRdb to the early 2020s). Context from the whole study: Samples covering the acute and convalescent phases of COVID-19 were provided by collaborators in the United States, Italy and Spain. The material from the prospective study consisted of cDNA or gDNA derived from T cells, B-cell-depleted T cells, or PBMCs. The dataset comprised deeply sampled blood TCRbeta repertoires from subjects exposed to, actively infected with, or recovered from COVID-19. The repertoires were released in a freely available public database intended as a resource for research on the immune response to SARS-CoV-2. Samples were obtained from the ongoing ImmuneRACE study (first 160 participants) and from 950 to 1,500 subjects provided by 6 global collaborators. A de-identified subject ID, COVID-19 status, age in years and sex were almost always included in the sample metadata. HLA class I and class II types, where available, came from metadata supplied by the sample provider rather than from assay-based typing. Broader findings and caveats from the paper: How much clinical and demographic metadata was included differed by source and by participant, and the metadata was provided uncurated.

TCRbeta CDR3 regions were amplified from genomic DNA by means of the immunoSEQ Assay, a bias-controlled multiplex PCR. Concerning the study's data processing: Nucleated cell counts per sample were estimated from amplification of reference gene primers within the assay. Sequence reads were collapsed and filtered to measure the absolute abundance of every unique TCRbeta CDR3 rearrangement. For each sample, productive Simpson clonality was calculated by taking the square root of Simpson's diversity index across productive rearrangements. The immuneACCESS repertoire file appears here via TCRdb, limited to in-frame rearrangements. These files lack a portion of the clones; in checked studies, under half of the deficit traces to unresolved V genes, and the cause of the others is not known. V and J calls and clone size come straight from that table; D and trimming were deduced from the DNA. This sample comprises 250,000 to 300,000 clones, about 88% of them detected only once. About 3.5% of the sample comes from the top ten.

Each collaborating institution followed its own protocols to collect whole blood in K2EDTA tubes. For TCRbeta analysis, collaborators shipped samples as frozen whole blood, isolated PBMCs, or DNA extracted from either of those sample types. With respect to this clone: It lacks a known antigen. No much larger clone exists at a distance of one base, and base qualities are not known.

From a lookup of the germline V gene, CDR1 and CDR2 are SNHLY and FYNNEI. V has 3 bases trimmed and J has 4 bases trimmed; junction bases matching no gene number 2. CDR3 length: 14 amino acids, cysteine to phenylalanine. Here the CDR3 DNA is all that survives: 42 bases in frame from base 1. The sequenced sample consisted of peripheral blood. The rearrangement combines TRBV2 with TRBJ1-2, with 10 bases aligning to TRBD1. The TCR comes from a man aged 18 to 29 with active or convalescent COVID-19. This receptor has the CDR3 CASSETGGTYGYTF. The bases are TGTGCCAGCAGTGAGACAGGGGGCACCTATGGCTACACCTTC. The full variable domain, completed from the reference TRBV2 and TRBJ1-2 proteins outside the CDR3, reads EPEVTQTPSHQVTQMGQEVILRCVPISNHLYFYWYRQILGQKVEFLVSFYNNEISEKSEIFDDQFSVERPDGSNFTLKIRSTKLEDSAMYFCASSETGGTYGYTFGSGTRLTVV.